The rows below give T cell receptor beta chains drawn from one sample of a study of T cell responses to AZD1222 COVID-19 vaccine. Sequenced by immunoSEQ multiplex PCR; TCRdb stores in-frame clones only, minus some. The sample lists 110,000 to 150,000 clones; around 93% were seen once. The sample was peripheral blood, taken on day 0 of AZD1222 vaccination. These receptors were obtained from an adult in good health. The CDR3 runs from the conserved cysteine through the conserved F or W. Each record gives: V gene, clone size, J gene, D gene, CDR3 protein, CDR3 DNA. A D gene is named only where the DNA matches it firmly. Clone size is not always given. Where it is, it says once, few, many or a class for expanded clones.

TRBV6-1	-	TRBJ1-5	TRBD1	CASSEGTGESNQPQHF	TGTGCCAGCAGTGAAGGGACAGGGGAATCCAATCAGCCCCAGCATTTT
TRBV3-1/TRBV3-2	-	TRBJ1-6	-	CASSRGELPYNSPLHF	TGTGCCAGCAGCCGAGGGGAATTACCCTATAATTCACCCCTCCACTTT
TRBV6-4	-	TRBJ1-1	-	CASGDGTEAFF	TGTGCCAGCGGGGACGGGACTGAAGCTTTCTTT
TRBV7-2	-	TRBJ1-5	TRBD1	CASRSPKDRGQDQPQHF	TGTGCCAGCAGATCGCCCAAGGACAGGGGGCAGGATCAGCCCCAGCATTTT
TRBV6-4	-	TRBJ2-7	-	CASRAIFPDEQYF	TGTGCCAGCAGAGCTATTTTCCCGGACGAGCAGTACTTC
TRBV18	-	TRBJ1-1	-	CASSPGVNTEAFF	TGTGCCAGCTCACCCGGGGTGAACACTGAAGCTTTCTTT
TRBV7-2	-	TRBJ1-3	-	CASSLFGNTIYF	TGTGCCAGCAGCTTATTCGGAAACACCATATATTTT
TRBV5-1	-	TRBJ1-3	-	CASSLGWQSPGNTIYF	TGCGCCAGCAGCCTAGGTTGGCAGTCGCCTGGAAACACCATATATTTT
TRBV2	-	TRBJ1-6	-	CASRDIPNSPLHF	TGTGCCAGCAGGGACATTCCAAATTCACCCCTCCACTTT
TRBV20-1	-	TRBJ1-1	-	CSARMVSEAFF	TGCAGTGCTAGGATGGTATCTGAAGCTTTCTTT
TRBV7-9	-	TRBJ2-7	TRBD1	CASSPDRDNEQYF	TGTGCCAGCAGCCCGGACAGGGATAACGAGCAGTACTTC
TRBV4-1	-	TRBJ2-7	TRBD1	CASSLTGTGAYEQYF	TGCGCCAGCAGCTTAACCGGGACAGGGGCCTACGAGCAGTACTTC
TRBV19	-	TRBJ1-2	-	CASNSVYYGYTF	TGTGCCAGTAACTCCGTCTACTATGGCTACACCTTC
TRBV25-1	-	TRBJ1-3	-	CASSEGGSGNTIYF	TGTGCCAGCAGTGAAGGGGGATCTGGAAACACCATATATTTT
TRBV6-5	-	TRBJ2-7	-	CASERPGLSYEQYF	TGTGCCAGCGAACGTCCCGGACTCTCCTACGAGCAGTACTTC
TRBV5-4	-	TRBJ2-3	TRBD2	CASSPSGGRTDTQYF	TGTGCCAGCAGCCCCTCGGGGGGACGCACAGATACGCAGTATTTT
TRBV27	-	TRBJ1-5	-	CASSLSTNNQPQHF	TGTGCCAGCAGTTTATCGACCAACAATCAGCCCCAGCATTTT
TRBV7-9	-	TRBJ1-2	-	CASSLGGYTF	TGTGCCAGCAGCCTCGGCGGCTACACCTTC
TRBV27	-	TRBJ2-4	TRBD1	CASSSGTGSKNIQYF	TGTGCCAGCAGTTCTGGGACAGGGTCCAAAAACATTCAGTACTTC
TRBV18	-	TRBJ1-3	TRBD1	CASSPNQPGQGAGNTIYF	TGTGCCAGCTCCCCAAATCAACCTGGCCAGGGGGCTGGAAACACCATATATTTT
TRBV13	-	TRBJ1-2	-	CASRARPGGAAYGYTF	TGTGCCAGCAGAGCCCGTCCGGGGGGAGCGGCCTATGGCTACACCTTC
TRBV4-2	-	TRBJ2-1	TRBD2	CASSRGGVYNEQFF	TGTGCCAGCAGCCGCGGGGGAGTTTACAATGAGCAGTTCTTC
TRBV5-4	few	TRBJ1-2	-	CASSLWEGIYGYTF	TGTGCCAGCAGCCTTTGGGAGGGGATCTATGGCTACACCTTC
TRBV27	-	TRBJ2-7	TRBD1	CASSLRTGLYEQYF	TGTGCCAGCAGTTTGAGGACAGGGCTCTACGAGCAGTACTTC
TRBV9	-	TRBJ1-1	-	CASSVIHATEAFF	TGTGCCAGCAGCGTAATCCACGCCACTGAAGCTTTCTTT
TRBV6-6	-	TRBJ1-5	-	CASTPREFNQPQHF	TGTGCCAGCACTCCCAGAGAGTTCAATCAGCCCCAGCATTTT
TRBV7-9	-	TRBJ1-1	-	CASSPGRMNTEAFF	TGTGCCAGCAGCCCCGGACGGATGAACACTGAAGCTTTCTTT
TRBV19	-	TRBJ1-1	-	CASTNSQWGNTEAFF	TGTGCCAGTACCAACTCCCAGTGGGGGAACACTGAAGCTTTCTTT
TRBV5-4	-	TRBJ1-3	-	CASSYQGEVNTIYF	TGTGCCAGCAGCTACCAGGGCGAGGTGAACACCATATATTTT
TRBV30	-	TRBJ1-1	TRBD1	CAWTTTGTEAFF	TGTGCCTGGACTACGACAGGGACTGAAGCTTTCTTT
TRBV28	-	TRBJ2-2	TRBD1	CASRGDRGATGELFF	TGTGCCAGCAGGGGGGACAGGGGCGCCACCGGGGAGCTGTTTTTT
TRBV5-1	once	TRBJ1-1	-	CASSLGARSMNTEAFF	TGCGCCAGCAGCTTGGGGGCGAGGTCTATGAACACTGAAGCTTTCTTT
TRBV11-1	-	TRBJ2-2	-	CASSMSQGGGELFF	TGTGCCAGTTCGATGAGCCAGGGCGGCGGGGAGCTGTTTTTT
TRBV30	-	TRBJ2-5	TRBD2	CAWSVGGALETQYF	TGTGCCTGGAGTGTCGGGGGGGCCTTGGAGACCCAGTACTTC
TRBV6-5	-	TRBJ1-2	TRBD1	CASSALDRAGGYTF	TGTGCCAGCAGCGCCCTCGACAGGGCGGGAGGCTACACCTTC
TRBV19	-	TRBJ1-2	-	CASSLGFYGYTF	TGTGCCAGTAGTCTGGGATTCTATGGCTACACCTTC
TRBV18	few	TRBJ1-6	-	CASSPGPGDSPLHF	TGTGCCAGCTCACCAGGGCCCGGCGATTCACCCCTCCACTTT
TRBV6-6	-	TRBJ1-1	TRBD1	CASWRQGRETEAFF	TGTGCCAGCTGGCGACAGGGGAGAGAAACTGAAGCTTTCTTT
TRBV5-1	-	TRBJ2-7	-	CASSIGRRGTSEQYF	TGCGCCAGCAGCATCGGCCGGCGGGGAACAAGCGAGCAGTACTTC
TRBV7-9	-	TRBJ2-1	-	CASKKEGGGGNEQFF	TGTGCCAGCAAGAAGGAAGGCGGCGGAGGCAATGAGCAGTTCTTC
TRBV18	-	TRBJ2-5	TRBD2	CASSPFSGGETQYF	TGTGCCAGCTCACCATTTAGCGGGGGTGAGACCCAGTACTTC
TRBV28	-	TRBJ1-1	-	CASPPGALTENTEAFF	TGTGCCAGCCCCCCAGGGGCCTTGACAGAGAACACTGAAGCTTTCTTT
TRBV2	-	TRBJ1-2	-	CAIPTGTETTNYGYTF	TGTGCCATTCCGACAGGCACGGAAACTACTAACTATGGCTACACCTTC
TRBV5-1	-	TRBJ1-1	-	CASSLVVGMNTEAFF	TGCGCCAGCAGCTTGGTTGTGGGAATGAACACTGAAGCTTTCTTT
TRBV7-3	-	TRBJ1-2	TRBD1	CASSLTGGTNYGYTF	TGTGCCAGCAGCTTGACAGGGGGTACTAACTATGGCTACACCTTC
TRBV4-1	once	TRBJ2-5	-	CASSQERDREETQYF	TGCGCCAGCAGCCAAGAGCGGGACAGAGAAGAGACCCAGTACTTC
TRBV28	-	TRBJ2-2	-	CASSFTTPGGELFF	TGTGCCAGCAGTTTTACCACCCCCGGCGGGGAGCTGTTTTTT
TRBV18	-	TRBJ1-5	TRBD1	CASSQGQGRGQPQHF	TGTGCCAGCTCACAAGGACAGGGAAGGGGTCAGCCCCAGCATTTT
TRBV3-1/TRBV3-2	-	TRBJ2-7	-	CASSQDTREQYF	TGTGCCAGCAGCCAAGATACGAGGGAGCAGTACTTC